The clone carrying this T cell receptor beta chain came up once. Antigen: not known. Assay used: immunoSEQ multiplex PCR; TCRdb lists only in-frame clones, some missing. The sample records 25,000 or so clones, roughly 82% being singletons. This entry is derived from a study of CD4 T cells in relation to SARS-CoV-2 and coronaviruses. Germline V gene data show CDR1 as SGHTA and CDR2 as FQGTGA. CDR3 length: 15 residues. Trimming shortened V by 4 bases and J by 5 bases, and 14 bases separated the two germline ends. The unexposed donors gave CD4+ T cells in about 2010-2019, prior to COVID-19. After roughly ten days of culture, CD4+ T cells were isolated. Cells permitting, SARS-CoV-2 S/N and four cold-coronavirus spikes were tested on unexposed-donor CD4+ T cells.

This TCR came from a human donor in good health. The rearrangement uses TRBV7-3 and TRBJ1-4, with D perhaps matching TRBD1 (5 bases). The source material was CD4+ T cells from PBMCs, cultured in vitro. The CDR3 nucleotides read TGTGCCAGCAGCTCTTCCGACAGCCCGAATGAAAAACTGTTTTTT. Translated: CASSSSDSPNEKLFF.